The present T cell receptor (beta chain) was sequenced within a study of blood T cells in healthy people across ages. Study conclusions and caveats: Higher diversity, along with more naive CD4+ cells, distinguished long-lived donors from aged donors.

For this clonotype: What it recognizes is unknown.

CDR3 length: 14 residues. V lost 5 bases and J 3 bases, leaving 14 bases between the germline ends. Germline CDR1 and CDR2: GTSNPN and SVGIG (reference sequence). A second PCR, run for 7 to 11 cycles, used a sample-barcoded 5' primer plus a J-beta primer mix. TCRdb reprocessed the 5' RACE reads with MiXCR, giving one entry per CDR3 protein. The sample records around 990,000 distinct CDR3 sequences, less than 45% being singletons. The sequenced sample consisted of blood. The chain couples TRBV30 to TRBJ1-5; D remains ambiguous. The TCR was taken from a man younger than 35 in good health. CDR3 protein: CAWGPGWNNQPQHF. CDR3 nucleotides: TGTGCCTGGGGTCCAGGTTGGAACAATCAGCCCCAGCATTTT.